The sequence of this TCR beta chain was determined in a study of cytomegalovirus exposure and HLA in healthy donors. Healthy bone marrow donors made up the donors. This clone was seen only a few times. 60 Vbeta and 13 Jbeta primers were used in PCR. Assay: immunoSEQ multiplex PCR; the TCRdb copy retains only in-frame clones and omits some. This repertoire shows some 120,000 clones, about 80% found once; its top ten account for 1%. This CDR3 has 12 residues. Germline V lookup: CDR1 SQVTM, CDR2 ANQGSEA. The ends lost 7 bases at V and 5 bases at J; junction bases unmatched: 4. Sequencing input: PBMCs. This clonotype was obtained from a man between 40 and 49 years old in good health and CMV-seronegative. The chain links TRBV29-1 to TRBJ2-1; 8 bases match TRBD2. CDR3 protein: CSGAGGNNEQFF. As DNA, the CDR3 is TGCAGCGGCGCGGGGGGTAACAATGAGCAGTTCTTC.